The TCR beta chain described here comes from a study of regulatory T cells in long-lasting Graves disease. Broader study findings: TRBV28, TRBJ1-2 and TRBJ2-5 emerged as the favored segments in persistent disease. It was peripheral blood alone, not thyroid tissue, that was studied.

Researchers made TCR beta libraries by using iRepertoire HTBI primers and running Arm-PCR on CDR3 regions. Via MiXCR, TCRdb re-called the multiplex PCR reads, giving one row per CDR3 protein. The table shows approximately 310,000 distinct CDR3 sequences, with 18% occurring only once. This CDR3 has 12 amino acids. Trimming removed 7 bases from V and 6 bases from J; junction bases left unmatched: 3. Germline CDR1 is MNHNS and CDR2 is SASEGT. This clonotype was seen repeatedly, ten times or more. Its antigen is not known. Described time point: newly diagnosed GD, antithyroid drugs for less than 3 months. The TCR library was made from RNA extracted from PBMCs. Patients met American Thyroid Association criteria for Graves' disease.

The genes are TRBV6-1 and TRBJ2-1; the match to TRBD2 covers 7 bases. Sample: peripheral blood mononuclear cells (PBMCs), taken at new diagnosis, from a patient treated with antithyroid drugs. This clonotype was obtained from a female donor with Graves disease. The CDR3 region has the DNA TGTGCCAGCACCCCGGGGGGCAATGAGCAGTTCTTC. Translated: CASTPGGNEQFF.